This TCR beta chain was captured by sequencing in a study of T-cell memory formation after mild COVID-19. The CDR3 totals 14 residues. CDR1 SGHRS and CDR2 YFSETQ come from the germline V gene. The germline V and J ends were trimmed by 2 bases and 4 bases, with 9 bases remaining between them. In TCRdb, the 5' RACE reads were re-called with MiXCR into one record per CDR3 protein. The sample contains tens of thousands of distinct CDR3 sequences, roughly 9.9% of which appear only once. This clonotype was picked up a small number of times. The receptor was isolated from a man aged 18 to 30 who had mild COVID-19 (a few samples of this study predate the infection). Cell type and time point are not known. The specimen sequenced was PBMCs or a T cell subset sorted from them (not recorded which). V is TRBV5-1 and J is TRBJ2-2; tentative D call: TRBD1 (5 bases). CDR3 loop: CASSFQGRTGELFF. The CDR3 region has the DNA TGCGCCAGCAGCTTCCAGGGCCGCACCGGGGAGCTGTTTTTT. Complete variable domain (other parts from reference TRBV5-1 and TRBJ2-2): KAGVTQTPRYLIKTRGQQVTLSCSPISGHRSVSWYQQTPGQGLQFLFEYFSETQRNKGNFPGRFSGRQFSNSRSEMNVSTLELGDSALYLCASSFQGRTGELFFGEGSRLTVL.